This T cell receptor (beta chain) was identified in a study of regulatory T cells in long-lasting Graves disease. CDR1 DFQATT and CDR2 SNEGSKA come from the germline V gene (reference sequence). The CDR3 contains 13 residues. Deletions cut 6 bases from V and 3 bases from J, with 15 bases between. Ten or more counts support this clonotype. Its antigen remains unidentified. Study-wide results and limits: Persistent cases favored TRBV28, TRBJ1-2 and TRBJ2-5. With 2,500 to 3,500 shared public clonotypes, persistent patients exceeded new patients, who shared about a thousand.

TCR beta libraries were built with iRepertoire HTBI primers and Arm-PCR of CDR3 regions. TCRdb itself ran the multiplex PCR reads through MiXCR, one entry per CDR3 protein. The top ten hold roughly 15% of the sample, which has around 470,000 distinct CDR3 sequences, 14% seen once. Time point described: newly diagnosed GD, antithyroid drugs for less than 3 months. Preparation of the TCR library used RNA extracted from PBMCs. This sample was shared with a second study, whose subject was T cells in Graves' hyperthyroidism and ophthalmopathy. Per that paper: No progression to ophthalmopathy during 18 months of follow-up defined stable disease. Criteria for exclusion of patients were uncontrolled infection, other autoimmune disease, pregnancy or lactation.

The rearrangement joins TRBV20-1 to TRBJ2-7, with a weak D call TRBD1 (5 bases). The source of this sequence is a woman in her 50s with Graves disease. Sequences were derived from peripheral blood mononuclear cells (PBMCs), sampled at new diagnosis, from a patient treated with antithyroid drugs. The CDR3 spells CSAAGPGLYEQYF. In DNA form, the CDR3 reads TGCAGTGCCGCAGGGCCCGGGCTCTACGAGCAGTACTTC.